A single sample gave rise to the 13 T cell receptor beta chains below, sequenced in a study of blood T cell repertoires in COVID-19. This table comes from immunoSEQ multiplex PCR, and its TCRdb copy is limited to in-frame clones, with some not included. There are roughly 260,000 clones in the sample; approximately 86% occur only once, and under 3% lies in the top ten. The material sequenced was PBMCs or T cells enriched from blood (not recorded which). The source of these receptors is a young woman who had recovered from COVID-19.

The chain links TRBV3-1 (or the pseudogene TRBV3-2) to TRBJ1-3, with 9 nucleotides matching TRBD1. Germline loops: CDR1 LGHDT, CDR2 YNNKEL (reference sequence). This CDR3 is 17 amino acids long. The V gene end was trimmed by 4 bases and the J gene end by 1 base; junction bases not matched to a gene: 8. CDR3 nucleotide sequence: TGTGCCAGCAGCCGTGGGACAGGGAGAAGTTCTGGAAACACCATATATTTT. This gives the protein CASSRGTGRSSGNTIYF.

The rearrangement uses TRBV3-1 (or the pseudogene TRBV3-2) and TRBJ2-3; the D gene is possibly TRBD2 (5 bases). The CDR3 length is 16 residues. The germline V gene has CDR1 LGHDT and CDR2 YNNKEL (reference sequence). Deletions cut 4 bases from V and 0 bases from J, with 14 bases between. DNA of the CDR3: TGTGCCAGCAGCCTCGTGGCGGGCGGAAGCACAGATACGCAGTATTTT. Its translation is CASSLVAGGSTDTQYF.

This chain joins TRBV28 and TRBJ2-5, with D uncertain. V lost 6 bases and J 5 bases, leaving 25 bases between the germline ends. CDR3 length: 17 amino acids. Germline V gives CDR1 MDHEN, CDR2 SYDVKM. The chain's CDR3 is CASRAGFNEAAWETQYF. The CDR3 coding sequence is TGTGCCAGCAGAGCCGGGTTCAATGAAGCCGCCTGGGAGACCCAGTACTTC.

The chain uses TRBV7-9 and TRBJ2-7; the match to TRBD1 covers 11 bases. Per germline, CDR1 SEHNR and CDR2 FQNEAQ (reference sequence). J gave up 6 bases and V 4 bases, and 5 bases lay outside the gene matches. The CDR3 length is 14 residues. The CDR3 protein is CASSWDRGTFEQYF. CDR3 nucleotides: TGTGCCAGCAGCTGGGACAGGGGGACCTTCGAGCAGTACTTC.

The rearrangement uses TRBV27 and TRBJ1-1; D gene uncertain. Germline CDR1 and CDR2: MNHEY and SMNVEV (reference sequence). This CDR3 region has 14 residues. V lost 5 bases to trimming and J lost 3 bases, with 13 bases between them. The CDR3 sequence is CASSPLGEYTEAFF. CDR3 sequence (DNA): TGTGCCAGCAGTCCCCTTGGGGAGTACACTGAAGCTTTCTTT.

The V call is TRBV5-6, the J call TRBJ2-7, with D possibly being TRBD1 (6 bases). There are 13 residues in the CDR3. The germline V gene encodes CDR1 SGHDT and CDR2 YYEEEE. The V end lost 3 bases, the J end lost 3 bases, and 10 bases lay between the germline ends. The CDR3: CASSSPGDYEQYF. The CDR3 DNA reads as TGTGCCAGCAGCTCTCCAGGGGACTACGAGCAGTACTTC. Variable domain in full (rest from reference TRBV5-6 and TRBJ2-7): DAGVTQSPTHLIKTRGQQVTLRCSPKSGHDTVSWYQQALGQGPQFIFQYYEEEERQRGNFPDRFSGHQFPNYSSELNVNALLLGDSALYLCASSSPGDYEQYFGPGTRLTVT.

V usage is TRBV7-8 and J usage is TRBJ1-4; possibly TRBD1 for D (5 bases). Germline lookup yields CDR1 SGHVS and CDR2 FQNEAQ. The V end lost 4 bases, the J end lost 7 bases, and 10 bases lay between the germline ends. The CDR3 consists of 13 residues. The CDR3 sequence: CASSSRGVEKLFF. CDR3 DNA: TGTGCCAGCAGCTCCCGGGGGGTTGAAAAACTGTTTTTT. Combining the CDR3 with reference TRBV7-8 and TRBJ1-4 gives the whole variable domain GAGVSQSPRYKVAKRGQDVALRCDPISGHVSLFWYQQALGQGPEFLTYFQNEAQLDKSGLPSDRFFAERPEGSVSTLKIQRTQQEDSAVYLCASSSRGVEKLFFGSGTQLSVL.

The chain is built from TRBV19 and TRBJ2-5; a possible D gene is TRBD1 (6 bases). V lost 3 bases and J 2 bases, leaving 13 bases between the germline ends. CDR3 size: 15 residues. Germline lookup yields CDR1 LNHDA and CDR2 SQIVND (reference sequence). The CDR3 is CASSIITTGQETQYF. CDR3 DNA sequence: TGTGCCAGTAGTATTATCACAACAGGGCAAGAGACCCAGTACTTC. Full variable domain (remainder filled in from reference TRBV19 and TRBJ2-5): DGGITQSPKYLFRKEGQNVTLSCEQNLNHDAMYWYRQDPGQGLRLIYYSQIVNDFQKGDIAEGYSVSREKKESFPLTVTSAQKNPTAFYLCASSIITTGQETQYFGPGTRLLVL.

The gene calls are TRBV28 and TRBJ2-2, with D possibly matching TRBD1 (6 bases). Trimming shortened V by 6 bases and J by 3 bases, and 11 bases separated the two germline ends. This CDR3 is built from 14 residues. Germline V gene lookup returns CDR1 MDHEN and CDR2 SYDVKM. The chain's CDR3 is CASSPNRDTGELFF. CDR3 DNA sequence: TGTGCCAGCAGCCCCAACAGGGACACCGGGGAGCTGTTTTTT.

The gene calls are TRBV24-1 and TRBJ2-3; 8 bases are a match to TRBD2. V lost 5 bases, J lost 4 bases, and 7 bases stayed unmatched. CDR3 length equals 15 residues. Germline V gene lookup returns CDR1 KGHDR and CDR2 SFDVKD. In DNA form, the CDR3 reads TGTGCCACCAGTGTACGGGCGGGGGGTTCAGATACGCAGTATTTT. Translated, it gives CATSVRAGGSDTQYF.

The count of this clone is one. The chain has TRBV18 and TRBJ2-5, with TRBD1 as a possible D gene (5 bases). Trimming stripped 6 bases from V and 4 bases from J, with 12 bases between. CDR1 and CDR2 (germline): KGHSH, LQKENI. The CDR3 is 13 amino acids. In nucleotides, the CDR3 is TGTGCCAGCTCGACAGATATTCGAGAGACCCAGTACTTC. Translating gives CASSTDIRETQYF.

The rearrangement joins TRBV20-1 to TRBJ2-7; 11 bases align to TRBD2. CDR1 and CDR2 from the germline V gene are DFQATT and SNEGSKA (reference sequence). This CDR3 is built from 17 residues. Trimming cost V 3 bases and J 5 bases; bases outside gene matches: 15. In DNA, the CDR3 is TGCAGTGCTAGTGGTAGCGGGAGGGCCTTATGGGGCGACGAGCAGTACTTC. This sequence encodes CSASGSGRALWGDEQYF.

V is TRBV27 and J is TRBJ1-1, with TRBD1 matching over 10 bases. V lost 6 bases, J lost 3 bases, and 10 bases stayed unmatched. Germline CDR1 reads MNHEY; CDR2 reads SMNVEV (reference sequence). This CDR3 comprises 16 residues. Here the CDR3 DNA reads TGTGCCAGCAGAGAATGGACAGGGGGGGCTGACACTGAAGCTTTCTTT. Translation: CASREWTGGADTEAFF.